This T cell receptor (beta chain) was documented in a study of blood T cells in healthy people across ages. Study information: Template switching picked up about one barcoded beta molecule for each two T cells. Study-level points and caveats: Long-lived donors carried more naive CD4+ cells and greater diversity than aged donors.

This clonotype was seen a few times. Antigen unknown. It was with a sample-barcoded 5' primer and a J-beta primer mix that a second PCR of roughly 7 to 12 cycles was run. TCRdb re-called the 5' RACE reads through MiXCR, storing one row per CDR3 protein. This sample has approximately 770,000 distinct CDR3 sequences; roughly 50% occur once, and the top ten carry over 20%. V lost 4 bases to trimming and J lost 8 bases; unmatched junction nucleotides: 10. This CDR3 has 15 residues. The TCR sequence derives from a young man in good health. Sequenced material: blood. The J gene is TRBJ2-1, the V gene TRBV12-3 or TRBV12-4; 8 bases line up with TRBD1. The CDR3 region has the DNA TGTGCCAGCAGTTGGCGCCAGGGGGCTATCGATGAGCAGTTCTTC. Translated, it gives CASSWRQGAIDEQFF.